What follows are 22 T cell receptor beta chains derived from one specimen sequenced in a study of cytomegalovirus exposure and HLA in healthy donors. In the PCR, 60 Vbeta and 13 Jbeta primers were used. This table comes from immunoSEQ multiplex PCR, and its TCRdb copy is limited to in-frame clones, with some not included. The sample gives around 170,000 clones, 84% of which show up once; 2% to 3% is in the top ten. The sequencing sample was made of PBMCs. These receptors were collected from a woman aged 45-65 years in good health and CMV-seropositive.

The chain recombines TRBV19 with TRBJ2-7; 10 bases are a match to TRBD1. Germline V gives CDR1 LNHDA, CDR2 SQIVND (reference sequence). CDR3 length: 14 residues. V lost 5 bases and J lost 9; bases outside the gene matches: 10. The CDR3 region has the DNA TGTGCCAGTAGTGTACCGGGACAGGGGTTTGGGCAGTACTTC. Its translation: CASSVPGQGFGQYF.

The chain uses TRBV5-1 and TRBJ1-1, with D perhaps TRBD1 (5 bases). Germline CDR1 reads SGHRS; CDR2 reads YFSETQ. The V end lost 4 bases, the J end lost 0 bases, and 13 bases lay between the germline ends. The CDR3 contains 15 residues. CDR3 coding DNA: TGCGCCAGCAGCCGGACGGCAGGGTTGAACACTGAAGCTTTCTTT. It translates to CASSRTAGLNTEAFF. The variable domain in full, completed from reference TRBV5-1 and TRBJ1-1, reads KAGVTQTPRYLIKTRGQQVTLSCSPISGHRSVSWYQQTPGQGLQFLFEYFSETQRNKGNFPGRFSGRQFSNSRSEMNVSTLELGDSALYLCASSRTAGLNTEAFFGQGTRLTVV.

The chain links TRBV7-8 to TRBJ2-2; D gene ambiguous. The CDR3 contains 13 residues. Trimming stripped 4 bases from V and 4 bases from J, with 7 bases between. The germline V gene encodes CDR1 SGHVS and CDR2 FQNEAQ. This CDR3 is CASSSPGTGELFF. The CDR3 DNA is TGTGCCAGCAGCTCCCCGGGCACCGGGGAGCTGTTTTTT.

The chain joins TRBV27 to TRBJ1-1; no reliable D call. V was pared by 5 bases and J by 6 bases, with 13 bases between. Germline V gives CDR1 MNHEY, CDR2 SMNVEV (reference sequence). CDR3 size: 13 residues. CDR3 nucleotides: TGTGCCAGCAGTACCGGAGGTATTTCTGAAGCTTTCTTT. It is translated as CASSTGGISEAFF.

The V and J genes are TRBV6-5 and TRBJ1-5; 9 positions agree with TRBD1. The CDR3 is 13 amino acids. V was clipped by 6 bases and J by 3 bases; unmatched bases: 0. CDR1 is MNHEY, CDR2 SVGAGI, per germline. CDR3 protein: CASRQGANQPQHF. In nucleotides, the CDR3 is TGTGCCAGCAGACAGGGGGCCAATCAGCCCCAGCATTTT.

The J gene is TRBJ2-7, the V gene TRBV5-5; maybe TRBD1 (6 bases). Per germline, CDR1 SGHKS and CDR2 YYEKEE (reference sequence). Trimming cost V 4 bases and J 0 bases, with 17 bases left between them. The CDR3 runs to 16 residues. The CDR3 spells CASSPTTGFSSYEQYF. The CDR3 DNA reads TGTGCCAGCAGCCCCACGACAGGATTTAGCTCCTACGAGCAGTACTTC.

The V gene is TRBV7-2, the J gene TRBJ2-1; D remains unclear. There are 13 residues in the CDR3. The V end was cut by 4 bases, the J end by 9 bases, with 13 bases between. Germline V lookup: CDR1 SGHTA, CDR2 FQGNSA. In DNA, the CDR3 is TGTGCCAGCAGCTACGATCCGACGGGTGAGCAGTTCTTC. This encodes CASSYDPTGEQFF.

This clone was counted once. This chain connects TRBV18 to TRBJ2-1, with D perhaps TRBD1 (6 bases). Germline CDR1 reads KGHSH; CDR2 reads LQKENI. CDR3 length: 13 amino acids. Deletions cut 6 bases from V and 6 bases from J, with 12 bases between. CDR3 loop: CASSPLGGNEQFF. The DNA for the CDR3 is TGTGCCAGCTCGCCCCTAGGGGGCAATGAGCAGTTCTTC.

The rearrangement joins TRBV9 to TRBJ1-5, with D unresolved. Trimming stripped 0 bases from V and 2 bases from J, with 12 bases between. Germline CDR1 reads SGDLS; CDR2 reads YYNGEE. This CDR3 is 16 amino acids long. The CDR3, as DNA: TGTGCCAGCAGCGTAGTCGGGGAGGAAGGCAATCAGCCCCAGCATTTT. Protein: CASSVVGEEGNQPQHF.

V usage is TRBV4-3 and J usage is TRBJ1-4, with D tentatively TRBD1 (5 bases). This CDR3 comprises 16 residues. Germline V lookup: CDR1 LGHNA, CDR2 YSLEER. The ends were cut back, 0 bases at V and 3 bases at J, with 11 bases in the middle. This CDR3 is CASSQDSAGANEKLFF. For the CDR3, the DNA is TGCGCCAGCAGCCAAGATAGCGCGGGGGCTAATGAAAAACTGTTTTTT.

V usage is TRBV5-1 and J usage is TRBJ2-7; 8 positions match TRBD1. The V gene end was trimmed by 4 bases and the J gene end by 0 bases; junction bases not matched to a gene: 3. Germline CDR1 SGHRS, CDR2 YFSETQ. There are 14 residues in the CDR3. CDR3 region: CASSQGQDSYEQYF. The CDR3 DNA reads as TGCGCCAGCAGCCAGGGACAGGACTCCTACGAGCAGTACTTC. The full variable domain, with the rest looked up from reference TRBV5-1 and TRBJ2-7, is KAGVTQTPRYLIKTRGQQVTLSCSPISGHRSVSWYQQTPGQGLQFLFEYFSETQRNKGNFPGRFSGRQFSNSRSEMNVSTLELGDSALYLCASSQGQDSYEQYFGPGTRLTVT.

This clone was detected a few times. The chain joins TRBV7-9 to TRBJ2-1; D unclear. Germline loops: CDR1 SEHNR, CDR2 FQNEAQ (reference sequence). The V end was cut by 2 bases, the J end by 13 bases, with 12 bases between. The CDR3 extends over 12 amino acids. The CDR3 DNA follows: TGTGCCAGCAGCTTATCCACAGATCGACAGTTCTTC. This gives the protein CASSLSTDRQFF.

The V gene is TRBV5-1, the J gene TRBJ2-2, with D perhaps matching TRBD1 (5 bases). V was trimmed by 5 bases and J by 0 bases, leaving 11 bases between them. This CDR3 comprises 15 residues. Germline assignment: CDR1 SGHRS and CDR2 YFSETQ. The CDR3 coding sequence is TGCGCCAGCAGACTACAGGCTTCGAACACCGGGGAGCTGTTTTTT. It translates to CASRLQASNTGELFF. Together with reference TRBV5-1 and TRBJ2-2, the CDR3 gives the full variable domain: KAGVTQTPRYLIKTRGQQVTLSCSPISGHRSVSWYQQTPGQGLQFLFEYFSETQRNKGNFPGRFSGRQFSNSRSEMNVSTLELGDSALYLCASRLQASNTGELFFGEGSRLTVL.

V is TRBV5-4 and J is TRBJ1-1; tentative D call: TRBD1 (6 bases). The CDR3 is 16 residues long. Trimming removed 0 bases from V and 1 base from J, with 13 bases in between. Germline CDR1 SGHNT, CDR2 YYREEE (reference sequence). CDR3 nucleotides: TGTGCCAGCAGCTTGGCCCAGGGGATCGCGAACACTGAAGCTTTCTTT. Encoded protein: CASSLAQGIANTEAFF.

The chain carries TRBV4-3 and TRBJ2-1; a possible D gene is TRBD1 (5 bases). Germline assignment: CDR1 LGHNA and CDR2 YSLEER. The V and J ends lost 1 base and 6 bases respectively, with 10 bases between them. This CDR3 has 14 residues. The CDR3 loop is CASSQAGQSNEQFF. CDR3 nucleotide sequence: TGCGCCAGCAGCCAAGCTGGACAAAGCAATGAGCAGTTCTTC.

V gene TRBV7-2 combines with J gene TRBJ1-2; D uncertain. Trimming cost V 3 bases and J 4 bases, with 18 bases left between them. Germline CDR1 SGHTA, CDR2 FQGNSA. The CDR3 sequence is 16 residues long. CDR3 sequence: CASSLFGSGEVYGYTF. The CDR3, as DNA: TGTGCCAGCAGCTTGTTTGGCAGCGGGGAGGTCTATGGCTACACCTTC. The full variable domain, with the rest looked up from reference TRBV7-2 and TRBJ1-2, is GAGVSQSPSNKVTEKGKDVELRCDPISGHTALYWYRQSLGQGLEFLIYFQGNSAPDKSGLPSDRFSAERTGGSVSTLTIQRTQQEDSAVYLCASSLFGSGEVYGYTFGSGTRLTVV.

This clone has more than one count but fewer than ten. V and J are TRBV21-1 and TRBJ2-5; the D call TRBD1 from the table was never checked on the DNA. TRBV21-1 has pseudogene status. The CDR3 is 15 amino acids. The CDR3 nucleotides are TGTGCCAGCATACCTCGGACAGGGAGGTCAGAGACCCAGTACTTC. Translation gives CASIPRTGRSETQYF.

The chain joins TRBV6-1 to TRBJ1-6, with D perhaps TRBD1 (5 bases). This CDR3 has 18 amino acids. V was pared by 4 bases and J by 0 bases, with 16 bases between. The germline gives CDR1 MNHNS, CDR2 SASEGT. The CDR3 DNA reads TGTGCCAGCAGTGTATTGGACATATTGGTCTCCTATAATTCACCCCTCCACTTT. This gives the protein CASSVLDILVSYNSPLHF.

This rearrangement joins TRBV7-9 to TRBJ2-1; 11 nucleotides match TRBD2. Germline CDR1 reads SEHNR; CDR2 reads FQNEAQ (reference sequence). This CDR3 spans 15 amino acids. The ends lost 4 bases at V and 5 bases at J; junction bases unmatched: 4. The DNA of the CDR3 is TGTGCCAGCAGCTCTACTAGCGGGGGTAACAATGAGCAGTTCTTC. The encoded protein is CASSSTSGGNNEQFF. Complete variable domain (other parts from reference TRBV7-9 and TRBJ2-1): DTGVSQNPRHKITKRGQNVTFRCDPISEHNRLYWYRQTLGQGPEFLTYFQNEAQLEKSRLLSDRFSAERPKGSFSTLEIQRTEQGDSAMYLCASSSTSGGNNEQFFGPGTRLTVL.

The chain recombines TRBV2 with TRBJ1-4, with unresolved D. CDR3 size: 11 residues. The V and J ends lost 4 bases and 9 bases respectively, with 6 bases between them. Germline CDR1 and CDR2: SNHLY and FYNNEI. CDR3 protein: CASSVEKKLFF. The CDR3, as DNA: TGTGCCAGCAGTGTAGAGAAAAAACTGTTTTTT. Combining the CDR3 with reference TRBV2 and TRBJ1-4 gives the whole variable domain EPEVTQTPSHQVTQMGQEVILRCVPISNHLYFYWYRQILGQKVEFLVSFYNNEISEKSEIFDDQFSVERPDGSNFTLKIRSTKLEDSAMYFCASSVEKKLFFGSGTQLSVL.

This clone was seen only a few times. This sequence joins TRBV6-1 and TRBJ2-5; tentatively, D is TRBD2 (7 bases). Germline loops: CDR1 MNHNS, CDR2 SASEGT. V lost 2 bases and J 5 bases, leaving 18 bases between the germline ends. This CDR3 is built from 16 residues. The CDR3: CASSESVGGGGETQYF. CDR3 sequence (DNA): TGTGCCAGCAGTGAATCCGTAGGGGGGGGCGGGGAGACCCAGTACTTC.

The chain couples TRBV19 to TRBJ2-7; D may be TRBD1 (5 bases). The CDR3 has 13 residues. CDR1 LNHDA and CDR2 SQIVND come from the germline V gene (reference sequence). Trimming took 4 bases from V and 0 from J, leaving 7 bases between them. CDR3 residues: CASSRQNSYEQYF. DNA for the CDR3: TGTGCCAGTAGTAGACAGAACTCCTACGAGCAGTACTTC.